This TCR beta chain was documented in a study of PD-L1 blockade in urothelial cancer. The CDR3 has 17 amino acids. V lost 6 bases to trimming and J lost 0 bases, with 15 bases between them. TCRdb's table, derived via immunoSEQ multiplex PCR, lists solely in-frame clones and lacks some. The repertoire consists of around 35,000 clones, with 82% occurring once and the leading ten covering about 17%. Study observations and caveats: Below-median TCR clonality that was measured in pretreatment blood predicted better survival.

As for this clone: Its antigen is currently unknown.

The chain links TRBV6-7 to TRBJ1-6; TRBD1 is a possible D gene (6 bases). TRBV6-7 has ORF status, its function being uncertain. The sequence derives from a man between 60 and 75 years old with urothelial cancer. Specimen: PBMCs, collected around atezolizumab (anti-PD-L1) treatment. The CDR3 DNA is TGTGCCAGCAGAGAACAGGGTCGGAGCTCCTATAATTCACCCCTCCACTTT. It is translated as CASREQGRSSYNSPLHF.